This T cell receptor (beta chain) was identified in a study of CD4 T cells in relation to SARS-CoV-2 and coronaviruses. As for this clone: Its matching antigen is unknown.

Trimming took off 8 bases at V and 0 bases at J, with 10 bases between the two ends. Germline lookup yields CDR1 SGHTA and CDR2 FQGNSA. The CDR3 extends over 13 amino acids. Data came from immunoSEQ multiplex PCR; TCRdb stores just in-frame clones and leaves some out. This sample has about 26,000 clones; about 70% occur once, and the top ten carry about 10%. Unexposed donor CD4+ T cells date from about 2011-2018, before the COVID-19 pandemic. Isolation of CD4+ T cells took place after less than twelve days in culture. The TCR originated in a human donor in good health. Source material: CD4+ T cells from PBMCs, cultured in vitro. The chain is built from TRBV7-2 and TRBJ2-5; D remains unclear. For the CDR3, the DNA is TGTGCCAGCGGATTAAGGTACCAAGAGACCCAGTACTTC. Amino acids: CASGLRYQETQYF.